The present T cell receptor beta chain was sequenced within a study of blood T cells in healthy people across ages. The overall study: Capture via template switching afforded approximately one barcoded beta molecule per two T cells.

A second PCR of 7 to 11 cycles used a sample-barcoded 5' primer and a J-beta primer mix. Unique molecular identifiers of 12 random nucleotides labeled each cDNA. In TCRdb, the 5' RACE reads were re-called with MiXCR into one record per CDR3 protein. The repertoire consists of about 720,000 distinct CDR3 sequences, with 22% occurring once and the leading ten covering around a fifth. Overall study findings and caveats: Higher diversity and more naive CD4+ cells were features of long-lived donors, compared to aged donors.

This CDR3 comprises 14 residues. This clonotype was seen a few times. Antigen specificity is unknown. The junction differs from germline at one of its ends, possibly a read error. This receptor was obtained from a man between 65 and 79 years old in good health. V is TRBV12-3 or TRBV12-4 and J is TRBJ2-5, with D possibly being TRBD2 (5 bases). The sequencing sample was made of blood. This CDR3 is CASTLSGEGETQYF. The DNA for the CDR3 is TGTGCCAGCACTTTAAGCGGAGAAGGGGAGACCCAGTACTTC.